The 15 T cell receptor beta chains given below trace back to one sample, sequenced in a study of cytomegalovirus exposure and HLA in healthy donors. Researchers ran the PCR with 60 Vbeta and 13 Jbeta primers. The assay was immunoSEQ multiplex PCR, and TCRdb's table has in-frame clones only and misses some. In all, the sample yields about 46,000 clones. The specimen sequenced was PBMCs. The receptors come from a woman aged 35 to 49 in good health and CMV-seronegative.

The J gene is TRBJ1-1, the V gene TRBV4-2; the match to TRBD1 covers 9 bases. Germline V gene data show CDR1 as LGHNA and CDR2 as YNFKEQ. Germline trimming cut 1 base from V and 5 bases from J; bases unmatched to any gene: 11. CDR3 length: 17 amino acids. CDR3 protein: CASSQANSGTGRTEAFF. The DNA for the CDR3 is TGTGCCAGCAGCCAAGCCAACTCCGGGACAGGGCGGACTGAAGCTTTCTTT.

The chain has TRBV5-1 and TRBJ1-1, with TRBD1 identical over 8 bases. J was trimmed by 4 bases and V by 5 bases; bases with no gene match: 10. The CDR3 has 15 residues. Looked up from germline, CDR1 is SGHRS and CDR2 is YFSETQ. The chain's CDR3 is CASRDEDRVGTEAFF. CDR3 sequence (DNA): TGCGCCAGCAGGGACGAGGACAGGGTCGGCACTGAAGCTTTCTTT.

V gene TRBV23-1 combines with J gene TRBJ1-1, with a tentative D call TRBD1 (5 bases). TRBV23-1 is noted as an ORF with a role that remains uncertain. Trimming stripped 4 bases from V and 0 bases from J, with 9 bases between. The CDR3 runs 14 residues. The CDR3: CASSPDKMNTEAFF. In nucleotides, the CDR3 is TGCGCCAGCAGTCCGGACAAGATGAACACTGAAGCTTTCTTT.

The J gene is TRBJ1-5, the V gene TRBV27; D uncertain. V was shortened by 7 bases and J by 1 base, with 11 bases between the two germline ends. The CDR3 consists of 14 residues. CDR1 is MNHEY, CDR2 SMNVEV, per germline (reference sequence). DNA of the CDR3: TGTGCCAGCAAGGAGTTGGAGAGCAATCAGCCCCAGCATTTT. Its translation is CASKELESNQPQHF.

The chain couples TRBV6-6 to TRBJ2-3, with a tentative D call TRBD1 (6 bases). The CDR3 covers 16 residues. Germline V gene data show CDR1 as MNHNY and CDR2 as SVGAGI (reference sequence). V was trimmed by 0 bases and J by 2 bases, leaving 12 bases between them. The CDR3: CASSYSEDRVTDTQYF. CDR3 coding DNA: TGTGCCAGCAGTTACTCCGAGGACAGAGTCACAGATACGCAGTATTTT.

The chain has TRBV6-1 and TRBJ1-5, with a possible D match to TRBD1 (5 bases). The ends were cut back, 6 bases at V and 4 bases at J, with 13 bases in the middle. The CDR3 length is 14 residues. Germline V lookup: CDR1 MNHNS, CDR2 SASEGT. This CDR3 is CASRPGLRNQPQHF. The CDR3 nucleotides read TGTGCCAGCAGGCCGGGACTGCGGAATCAGCCCCAGCATTTT.

V is TRBV6-1 and J is TRBJ2-7, with TRBD2 matching 8 bases. J gave up 2 bases and V 7 bases, and 7 bases lay outside the gene matches. Germline lookup yields CDR1 MNHNS and CDR2 SASEGT. The CDR3 is made up of 14 amino acids. As DNA, the CDR3 is TGTGCCAGCACTCTAGCGGGTCTAACCTACGAGCAGTACTTC. Protein: CASTLAGLTYEQYF.

The chain combines TRBV28 with TRBJ2-5; D is unclear. CDR3 length: 17 amino acids. Trimming pared 1 base from V and 2 bases from J, leaving 17 bases between. Per the germline V gene, CDR1 is MDHEN and CDR2 is SYDVKM. In nucleotides, the CDR3 is TGTGCCAGCAGTTTATTTTCCCCATCACACCGACAAGAGACCCAGTACTTC. The encoded protein is CASSLFSPSHRQETQYF.

The genes are TRBV30 and TRBJ1-4, with a weak D call TRBD1 (6 bases). V was cut by 3 bases and J by 0 bases, with 14 bases left in between. Germline values: CDR1 GTSNPN, CDR2 SVGIG (reference sequence). The CDR3 is 16 residues long. The CDR3 loop is CAWSSQGSATNEKLFF. The CDR3, as DNA: TGTGCCTGGAGCTCCCAGGGGAGTGCAACTAATGAAAAACTGTTTTTT.

V gene TRBV4-2 combines with J gene TRBJ1-1, with unresolved D. CDR3 size: 16 residues. Trimming shortened V by 0 bases and J by 1 base, and 12 bases separated the two germline ends. Germline V lookup: CDR1 LGHNA, CDR2 YNFKEQ. The CDR3 sequence is CASSQDSTEKNTEAFF. The CDR3, as DNA: TGTGCCAGCAGCCAAGACTCCACAGAGAAGAACACTGAAGCTTTCTTT.

The chain is built from TRBV14 and TRBJ2-2; the D gene is possibly TRBD2 (5 bases). CDR1 and CDR2 from the germline V gene are SGHDN and FVKESK. CDR3 length: 14 residues. Trimming shortened V by 8 bases and J by 0 bases, and 10 bases separated the two germline ends. CDR3: CASGTLANTGELFF. For the CDR3, the DNA is TGTGCCAGCGGTACACTAGCGAACACCGGGGAGCTGTTTTTT.

The V call is TRBV15, the J call TRBJ2-7, with a possible D match to TRBD1 (5 bases). Deletions cut 1 base from V and 3 bases from J, with 10 bases between. This CDR3 is 14 amino acids long. Germline lookup yields CDR1 LNHNV and CDR2 YYDKDF (reference sequence). CDR3 DNA: TGTGCCACCAGCAGAGTAGGGCAGGGCTACGAGCAGTACTTC. Its translation is CATSRVGQGYEQYF.

The rearrangement joins TRBV19 to TRBJ1-5; TRBD1 aligns across 11 bases. V dropped 6 bases and J dropped 8; count of bases not matched to a gene: 6. The germline CDR1 and CDR2 sequences are LNHDA and SQIVND (reference sequence). This CDR3 is built from 14 residues. CDR3 DNA: TGTGCCAGTAGCGGGACAGGGGGTGGGGAGCCCCAGCATTTT. It yields the protein CASSGTGGGEPQHF. Supplemented by reference TRBV19 and TRBJ1-5, the full variable domain reads DGGITQSPKYLFRKEGQNVTLSCEQNLNHDAMYWYRQDPGQGLRLIYYSQIVNDFQKGDIAEGYSVSREKKESFPLTVTSAQKNPTAFYLCASSGTGGGEPQHFGDGTRLSIL.

The chain joins TRBV2 to TRBJ1-2, with 8 nucleotides matching TRBD1. Trimming cost V 0 bases and J 4 bases; bases outside gene matches: 7. The CDR3 loop spans 16 amino acids. Germline V gene lookup returns CDR1 SNHLY and CDR2 FYNNEI. CDR3 residues: CASSEAGRDRSYGYTF. In nucleotides, the CDR3 is TGTGCCAGCAGTGAAGCGGGTAGGGACAGGAGCTATGGCTACACCTTC. The full variable domain, in which reference TRBV2 and TRBJ1-2 provide the parts outside the CDR3, is EPEVTQTPSHQVTQMGQEVILRCVPISNHLYFYWYRQILGQKVEFLVSFYNNEISEKSEIFDDQFSVERPDGSNFTLKIRSTKLEDSAMYFCASSEAGRDRSYGYTFGSGTRLTVV.

Details on this clone: At one end the junction does not follow the germline gene, possibly because of a read error. This chain connects TRBV13 to TRBJ1-1; 10 positions match TRBD1. Germline V gene data show CDR1 as PRHDT and CDR2 as FYEKMQ (reference sequence). The CDR3 runs to 15 residues. CDR3 DNA sequence: TGTGCCAGCAGCTTTACGGGACAGGGGAACGCTGAAGCTTTCTTT. Amino acids: CASSFTGQGNAEAFF.